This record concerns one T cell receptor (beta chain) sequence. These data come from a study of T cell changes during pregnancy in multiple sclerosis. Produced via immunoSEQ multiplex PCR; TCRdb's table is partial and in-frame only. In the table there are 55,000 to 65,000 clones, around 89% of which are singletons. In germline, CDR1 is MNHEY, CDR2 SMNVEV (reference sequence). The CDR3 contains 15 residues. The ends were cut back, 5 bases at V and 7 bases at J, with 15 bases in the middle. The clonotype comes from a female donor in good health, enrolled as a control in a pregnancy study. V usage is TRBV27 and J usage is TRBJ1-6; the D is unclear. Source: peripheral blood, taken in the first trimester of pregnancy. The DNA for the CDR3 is TGTGCCAGCAGTACGGCGAGGGATACAAATTCACCCCTCCACTTT. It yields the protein CASSTARDTNSPLHF.